A single sample is the source of the 25 T cell receptor beta chains below, sequenced in a study of metastatic and nonmetastatic thyroid tumors. TCRdb re-clonotyped the PCR reads via MiXCR. The data contain about 40,000 clones, roughly 16% of them seen just once; the ten biggest clones take up about 3.8%. Thyroid surgery took place with no prior treatment in any patient. The material sequenced was blood. Receptors originate from a female donor with papillary thyroid cancer or a benign thyroid nodule (not recorded which). Some clones in this sample may be carry-over from other donors' samples.

The sample holds many counts of this clone. This sequence joins TRBV20-1 and TRBJ2-1, with D possibly TRBD2 on 6 matching bases. Trimming shortened V by 6 bases and J by 8 bases, and 14 bases separated the two germline ends. Per germline, CDR1 DFQATT and CDR2 SNEGSKA (reference sequence). The CDR3 consists of 12 residues. The CDR3 region is CSARGIPDEQFF. In nucleotides, the CDR3 is TGCAGTGCACGGGGGATCCCGGATGAGCAGTTCTTC.

The genes are TRBV3-1 and TRBJ2-7; D might be TRBD1 or TRBD2, each matching 5 bases. V dropped 0 bases and J dropped 7 bases, with 13 bases sitting between them. The length of the CDR3 is 14 residues. CDR1 is LGHDT, CDR2 YNNKEL, per germline (reference sequence). The CDR3 region has the DNA TGTGCCAGCAGCCAAGAGGGGGTTACGGGTGAGCAGTACTTC. Protein product: CASSQEGVTGEQYF.

This clone was seen many times. The chain couples TRBV4-1 to TRBJ2-4, with 13 bases matching TRBD2. Looked up from germline, CDR1 is MGHRA and CDR2 is YSYEKL. The CDR3 runs to 17 residues. J lost 9 bases, V lost 3 bases, and 11 bases had no gene match. The CDR3 is CASSHGSTSGGAIIQYF. In DNA form, the CDR3 reads TGCGCCAGCAGCCATGGTAGTACTAGCGGGGGGGCGATCATTCAGTACTTC.

This clone was seen more than once but under ten times. This sequence may be a read error, since a much larger clone differs from it by one base. The chain recombines TRBV20-1 with TRBJ2-3, with 11 bases aligning to TRBD2. V lost 6 bases to trimming and J lost 5 bases; unmatched junction nucleotides: 10. This CDR3 contains 15 residues. In germline, CDR1 is DFQATT, CDR2 SNEGSKA (reference sequence). The CDR3 DNA reads as TGCAGTGCGGAAATAGCGGGAGGGCCCGGAGATACGCAGTATTTT. Residues: CSAEIAGGPGDTQYF.

Comments on this clone: The same CDR3 arises from other DNA sequences in this sample as well. The chain joins TRBV5-8 to TRBJ1-1; D call uncertain. The V gene's germline CDR1 is SGHTS and CDR2 YDEGEE. CDR3 length: 11 residues. Deletions cut 2 bases from V and 6 bases from J, with 5 bases between. The CDR3 loop reads CASSFTAEAFF. The CDR3 DNA reads as TGTGCCAGCAGCTTTACTGCTGAAGCTTTCTTT.

This clone was found many times. The V gene is TRBV7-2, the J gene TRBJ1-2, with D possibly matching TRBD1 (6 bases). CDR1 is SGHTA, CDR2 FQGNSA, per germline. CDR3 length: 14 amino acids. V was trimmed by 5 bases and J by 8 bases, leaving 18 bases between them. The CDR3 reads CASSPDSTPGGYTF. The CDR3 DNA sequence: TGTGCCAGCAGCCCGGACAGCACACCCGGGGGCTACACCTTC.

This clone was detected many times. The chain uses TRBV7-9 and TRBJ2-1; 7 bases agree with TRBD2. The CDR3 runs 13 residues. V was clipped by 2 bases and J by 7 bases; unmatched bases: 2. Per germline, CDR1 SEHNR and CDR2 FQNEAQ (reference sequence). CDR3 coding DNA: TGTGCCAGCAGCTTAAAGGGACTAAATGAGCAGTTCTTC. Translated, it gives CASSLKGLNEQFF.

This clone was observed many times. Other DNA sequences from this sample encode an identical CDR3 as well. This CDR3 reads CASSQVAGAYEQYF. In DNA form, the CDR3 reads TGTGCCAGCAGCCAAGTGGCAGGGGCCTACGAGCAGTACTTC. The J gene is TRBJ2-7, the V gene TRBV3-1; maybe TRBD1 (6 bases). The CDR3 has 14 residues. V lost 1 base and J 2 bases, leaving 9 bases between the germline ends. Germline-derived CDR1 and CDR2 are LGHDT and YNNKEL (reference sequence).

This clone was seen only a few times. The junction departs from the called germline gene at one end, perhaps through a read error. The chain links TRBV7-8 to TRBJ2-1; 7 nucleotides match TRBD1. Germline V gene sequence: CDR1 SGHVS, CDR2 FQNEAQ. The CDR3 sequence is 15 residues long. The CDR3 DNA sequence: TGTGTCAGCAGCGAAGGAAGAGGGGGCGGAGATGAGCAGTTCTTC. This translates into CVSSEGRGGGDEQFF.

This clone was seen many times. This rearrangement joins TRBV6-4 to TRBJ2-2; D is ambiguous. The CDR3 covers 16 residues. Germline assignment: CDR1 MRHNA and CDR2 SNTAGT. The ends were cut back, 1 base at V and 4 bases at J, with 13 bases in the middle. CDR3 protein: CASSDFLNTRTGELFF. CDR3 DNA: TGTGCCAGCAGTGACTTTTTAAACACCCGCACCGGGGAGCTGTTTTTT.

This clone has a count of ten or more. This chain links TRBV6-1 with TRBJ2-3; 8 bases line up with TRBD2. The CDR3 has 14 amino acids. Per germline, CDR1 MNHNS and CDR2 SASEGT. The junction had 6 bases not matched to a gene; V was cut back by 6 bases and J by 4 bases. As DNA, the CDR3 is TGTGCCAGCAGCAGCGGGAGTTTTCCAGATACGCAGTATTTT. Translation: CASSSGSFPDTQYF.

V is TRBV14 and J is TRBJ2-7, with D uncertain. CDR3 length equals 14 residues. V was shortened by 7 bases and J by 2 bases, with 15 bases between the two germline ends. CDR1 is SGHDN and CDR2 is FVKESK in the germline V gene. The DNA for the CDR3 is TGTGCCAGCATCCACCGGAGAGCGACCTACGAGCAGTACTTC. It yields the protein CASIHRRATYEQYF. Together with reference TRBV14 and TRBJ2-7, the CDR3 gives the full variable domain: EAGVTQFPSHSVIEKGQTVTLRCDPISGHDNLYWYRRVMGKEIKFLLHFVKESKQDESGMPNNRFLAERTGGTYSTLKVQPAELEDSGVYFCASIHRRATYEQYFGPGTRLTVT.

On this clone: The junction departs from the called germline gene at one end, perhaps through a read error. Other DNA sequences in the sample encode the same CDR3. The chain employs TRBV10-3 and TRBJ1-2; D possibly corresponds to TRBD1 (6 bases). This CDR3 is 13 amino acids long. CDR1 ENHRY and CDR2 SYGVKD come from the germline V gene. The DNA for the CDR3 is TGTGCCATCAGCGAGGGGGAGCCATATGGCTACACATTC. It yields the protein CAISEGEPYGYTF.

This clone was recorded at least ten times. The gene calls are TRBV6-6 and TRBJ2-1; TRBD2 matches at 13 bases. Germline CDR1 is MNHNY and CDR2 is SVGAGI (reference sequence). The CDR3 loop spans 19 amino acids. J gave up 5 bases and V 5 bases, and 15 bases lay outside the gene matches. The CDR3 is CASSITGTSGIGVDNEQFF. The CDR3 DNA reads TGTGCCAGCAGTATCACCGGGACTAGCGGGATTGGGGTCGACAATGAGCAGTTCTTC.

At least ten counts were recorded for this clone. The genes are TRBV28 and TRBJ2-7; 7 bases are a match to TRBD1. This CDR3 is built from 14 residues. Germline trimming cut 3 bases from V and 0 bases from J; bases unmatched to any gene: 2. CDR1 and CDR2 (germline): MDHEN, SYDVKM. CDR3 loop: CASSFGTASYEQYF. The CDR3 nucleotides read TGTGCCAGCAGTTTTGGGACAGCCTCCTACGAGCAGTACTTC.

This clone was counted only a few times. V and J are TRBV6-2 or TRBV6-3 and TRBJ1-1; D ambiguous. The CDR3 is made up of 18 amino acids. The V end was cut by 0 bases, the J end by 1 base, with 18 bases between. The germline V gene has CDR1 MNHEY and CDR2 SVGEGT. This CDR3 is CASSYSSIISVSNTEAFF. The CDR3 nucleotides read TGTGCCAGCAGTTACTCGAGTATAATAAGTGTCTCGAACACTGAAGCTTTCTTT.

A word on this clone: Additional DNA sequences in this sample encode the identical CDR3. This rearrangement joins TRBV10-3 to TRBJ2-1; TRBD2 is a possible D gene (5 bases). V gave up 4 bases and J gave up 2 bases, with 27 bases separating them. Per the germline V gene, CDR1 is ENHRY and CDR2 is SYGVKD. The CDR3 spans 20 residues. The CDR3 DNA is TGTGCCATCAGTGGGATAGGTGCGGGTTCCGGTAGGGCCGCCTACAATGAGCAGTTCTTC. It is translated as CAISGIGAGSGRAAYNEQFF.

This chain connects TRBV11-3 to TRBJ1-2; no clear D gene. Germline V gene lookup returns CDR1 SGHNT and CDR2 YENEEA. This CDR3 has 12 residues. Deletions cut 5 bases from V and 10 bases from J, with 14 bases between. CDR3 in amino acids: CASSTRPNVYTF. The CDR3 region has the DNA TGTGCCAGCAGCACTCGGCCCAATGTCTACACCTTC.

This clone was counted only a few times. Written as DNA, the CDR3 is TGTGCCTGGAGTTTAGACAGCGCTGAAGCTTTCTTT. This translates into CAWSLDSAEAFF. The V gene is TRBV30, the J gene TRBJ1-1; maybe TRBD1 (5 bases). The CDR3 is 12 amino acids. Between the trimmed V and J ends, which lost 2 bases and 6 bases, there was a span of 10 bases. Per germline, CDR1 GTSNPN and CDR2 SVGIG (reference sequence).

At least ten counts were recorded for this clone. The sample carries other DNA sequences with the same CDR3. J is TRBJ2-1 and V is TRBV10-1, with 8 bases lining up with TRBD1. Germline-derived CDR1 and CDR2 are WNHNN and SYGVQD (reference sequence). J lost 6 bases, V lost 10 bases, and 11 bases had no gene match. The CDR3 spans 14 residues. The CDR3 loop reads CANGGTGYGNEQFF. CDR3 coding DNA: TGCGCCAACGGAGGGACAGGATATGGCAATGAGCAGTTCTTC.

CDR3 protein: CASSSDVTGAGYTF. The CDR3 DNA sequence: TGTGCCAGCAGCTCCGACGTGACAGGGGCCGGCTACACCTTC. The V and J genes are TRBV9 and TRBJ1-2; 8 nucleotides match TRBD1. V gave up 4 bases and J gave up 8 bases; unmatched junction bases: 10. Germline V gene sequence: CDR1 SGDLS, CDR2 YYNGEE. The CDR3 runs 14 residues.

The chain joins TRBV20-1 to TRBJ1-1; D ambiguous. Germline-derived CDR1 and CDR2 are DFQATT and SNEGSKA (reference sequence). This CDR3 is built from 12 residues. V was cut by 8 bases and J by 4 bases, with 14 bases left in between. CDR3 nucleotide sequence: TGCAGTTCTCCCAATGAAGGCACTGAAGCTTTCTTT. It encodes CSSPNEGTEAFF.

By share, this clone ranks as medium-sized (0.01 to 0.1%). J is TRBJ2-7 and V is TRBV6-1; 9 bases fit TRBD2. CDR3 length: 16 amino acids. CDR1 is MNHNS and CDR2 is SASEGT in the germline V gene. J gave up 6 bases and V 7 bases, and 16 bases lay outside the gene matches. CDR3 in DNA: TGTGCCAGCATCGCAAGCGTGGGCGGGAGGGCCTTCGAGCAGTACTTC. It encodes CASIASVGGRAFEQYF.

In its sample, this clone was seen a few times. It may be a read error: a sequence one base away is much more abundant. Other DNA sequences in the same sample also yield this CDR3. The genes are TRBV20-1 and TRBJ2-1, with D hard to call. V lost 3 bases, J lost 5 bases, and 14 bases lay in between. There are 14 residues in the CDR3. Germline V lookup: CDR1 DFQATT, CDR2 SNEGSKA (reference sequence). The CDR3: CSARKTVSHNEQFF. In nucleotides, the CDR3 is TGCAGTGCTAGGAAGACTGTTTCCCACAATGAGCAGTTCTTC.

This clone has ten or more counts. V gene TRBV5-8 combines with J gene TRBJ2-6; 10 nucleotides line up with TRBD1. The junction had 8 bases not matched to a gene; V was cut back by 5 bases and J by 0 bases. Germline V lookup: CDR1 SGHTS, CDR2 YDEGEE. This CDR3 spans 18 amino acids. The CDR3 is CASRPGQGGSSGANVLTF. CDR3 bases: TGTGCCAGCAGACCTGGACAGGGGGGCAGCTCTGGGGCCAACGTCCTGACTTTC. Variable domain in full (rest from reference TRBV5-8 and TRBJ2-6): EAGVTQSPTHLIKTRGQQATLRCSPISGHTSVYWYQQALGLGLQFLLWYDEGEERNRGNFPPRFSGRQFPNYSSELNVNALELEDSALYLCASRPGQGGSSGANVLTFGAGSRLTVL.